This TCR beta chain was profiled in a study of cytomegalovirus exposure and HLA in healthy donors. About this clone: Its matching antigen is unknown.

The PCR made use of 60 Vbeta and 13 Jbeta primers. Produced via immunoSEQ multiplex PCR; TCRdb's table is partial and in-frame only. The sample has roughly 110,000 clones; 65% to 80% are singletons. Study-wide findings and caveats: An Asian-associated ancestry cluster reportedly showed fewer N-insertions than the approximately 600-donor mean in a later analysis.

Germline CDR1 is SGHNT and CDR2 is YYREEE (reference sequence). The length of the CDR3 is 19 residues. After removal of 3 bases from V and 3 bases from J, the junction contained 14 bases not matched to a gene. The rearrangement links TRBV5-4 to TRBJ2-3; 12 bases map to TRBD2. Material for sequencing was PBMCs. The receptor was isolated from a female donor in good health and CMV-seronegative. This CDR3 reads CASSWGLAGGQAITDTQYF. CDR3 coding DNA: TGTGCCAGCAGCTGGGGGCTAGCGGGGGGGCAGGCTATAACAGATACGCAGTATTTT.